The table lists the clone carrying this T cell receptor beta chain with many counts. Its antigen remains unknown. Trimming removed 0 bases at V and 0 bases at J, with 6 bases between. Germline V gives CDR1 SGDLS, CDR2 YYNGEE. The CDR3 sequence is 14 residues long. This specimen belongs to a study of T-cell reconstitution after alpha-beta-depleted transplantation in children. Regarding the study as a whole: One year post-transplant, T-cell counts and diversity were largely derived from T cells produced anew. Surviving recipient T cells and thymic progenitors underlay high day-60 TCRbeta diversity in some patients. The study reportedly traced alpha-beta T cells about two months after transplant to several hundred expanded graft clones.

Unique molecular identifiers were built into the TCRbeta library. TCRdb fed the PCR reads into MiXCR, producing one record per CDR3 protein. Of about 500,000 distinct CDR3 sequences detected, approximately 10% appear once; the ten largest clones hold 12% to 15%. The sequences come from PBMCs, mostly from graft donor cells, collected 180 days after TCRalphabeta/CD19-depleted stem cell transplant. This rearrangement joins TRBV9 to TRBJ1-2; weak D call: TRBD1 (6 bases). This TCR came from a female patient between 2 and 15 years old who had a stem cell transplant for aplastic anemia, so the T cells may come from the graft donor. The CDR3 nucleotides are TGTGCCAGCAGCGTAGACAGGGCTAACTATGGCTACACCTTC. Translation: CASSVDRANYGYTF.